One and the same sample provided the 28 T cell receptor beta chains below, sequenced in a study of CD8+CD57+ T cells in acquired aplastic anemia. Investigators profiled TCR beta VDJ and CDR3 from genomic DNA template. TCRdb reprocessed the reads with MiXCR, giving one entry per CDR3 protein. The sample consists of more than 150,000 distinct CDR3 sequences, around 48% of them appearing once. It was patients with CD8+CD57+ cell expansion by flow cytometry who were chosen for sequencing. Sequences were obtained from sorted CD4+, CD8+, or CD8+CD57+ T cells (not recorded which) from PBMCs. The receptors shown here come from a human donor with aplastic anemia.

The chain recombines TRBV24-1 with TRBJ2-7, with TRBD1 matching 7 bases. The CDR3 consists of 15 residues. Germline V lookup: CDR1 KGHDR, CDR2 SFDVKD. Unmatched junction bases numbered 11, after V lost 5 bases and J lost 5 bases. The CDR3 is CATSGSTGHDHEQYF. CDR3 nucleotides: TGTGCCACCAGTGGTTCGACAGGGCACGACCACGAGCAGTACTTC.

This clonotype was seen a handful of times. The V gene is TRBV25-1, the J gene TRBJ2-1, with D tentatively TRBD1 (6 bases). The germline CDR1 and CDR2 sequences are MGHDK and SYGVNS. V shed 2 bases and J shed 0 bases, with 17 bases lying between them. This CDR3 contains 18 residues. The CDR3 reads CASSEDSVGTRSYNEQFF. CDR3 nucleotide sequence: TGTGCCAGCAGTGAAGATTCAGTAGGGACACGCTCCTACAATGAGCAGTTCTTC.

The genes are TRBV19 and TRBJ2-7; D unclear. Trimming stripped 3 bases from V and 2 bases from J, with 8 bases between. Per germline, CDR1 LNHDA and CDR2 SQIVND (reference sequence). The CDR3 covers 13 residues. The CDR3 coding sequence is TGTGCCAGTAGTATTGGTCAGGCCTACGAGCAGTACTTC. It translates to CASSIGQAYEQYF.

CDR3 loop: CASRPTSGSIDEQFF. The CDR3 region has the DNA TGCGCCAGCAGGCCTACTAGCGGGAGTATCGATGAGCAGTTCTTC. This rearrangement joins TRBV5-1 to TRBJ2-1; 11 bases align to TRBD2. With 5 bases clipped from V and 8 bases from J, the junction kept 9 bases outside the gene matches. Germline CDR1 SGHRS, CDR2 YFSETQ. The CDR3 contains 15 residues.

The DNA of the CDR3 is TGTGCCAGCAGTTCAGGGAATGGCTATGGCTACACCTTC. Translation: CASSSGNGYGYTF. The chain joins TRBV7-9 to TRBJ1-2; the D gene is possibly TRBD1 (5 bases). CDR3 length: 13 residues. Germline CDR1 and CDR2: SEHNR and FQNEAQ (reference sequence). The germline V and J ends were trimmed by 6 bases and 4 bases, with 12 bases remaining between them.

This clonotype was counted many times. The J gene is TRBJ2-2, the V gene TRBV7-6; D is perhaps TRBD2 (5 bases). Germline V gene sequence: CDR1 SGHVS, CDR2 FNYEAQ. V lost 4 bases, J lost 4 bases, and 22 bases lay in between. The CDR3 runs 18 residues. CDR3 loop: CASSYPKPGPRVTGELFF. The CDR3 DNA sequence: TGTGCCAGCAGCTACCCTAAACCCGGGCCGAGGGTCACCGGGGAGCTGTTTTTT.

This CDR3 reads CASSLGRSQPQHF. Written as DNA, the CDR3 is TGCGCCAGCAGCTTGGGAAGAAGTCAGCCCCAGCATTTT. The rearrangement links TRBV5-1 to TRBJ1-5; no clear D gene. The CDR3 length is 13 residues. The germline V and J ends were trimmed by 0 bases and 6 bases, with 7 bases remaining between them. Germline V gene lookup returns CDR1 SGHRS and CDR2 YFSETQ.

The V gene is TRBV10-3, the J gene TRBJ2-3; 9 bases map to TRBD2. This CDR3 contains 14 residues. Germline CDR1 is ENHRY and CDR2 is SYGVKD. V gave up 2 bases and J gave up 8 bases; unmatched junction bases: 5. For the CDR3, the DNA is TGTGCCATCAGTGAGCCGGGACTAGCCGGTACGCAGTATTTT. Amino acids: CAISEPGLAGTQYF.

This clonotype appeared a single time. The CDR3 DNA sequence: TGTGCCAGCCAAACTTACGGCGCTAACTATGGCTACACCTTC. Translation: CASQTYGANYGYTF. This sequence joins TRBV2 and TRBJ1-2, with unresolved D. Trimming removed 8 bases at V and 0 bases at J, with 13 bases between. Germline CDR1 is SNHLY and CDR2 is FYNNEI. The CDR3 has 14 amino acids. Full variable domain (missing parts from reference TRBV2 and TRBJ1-2): EPEVTQTPSHQVTQMGQEVILRCVPISNHLYFYWYRQILGQKVEFLVSFYNNEISEKSEIFDDQFSVERPDGSNFTLKIRSTKLEDSAMYFCASQTYGANYGYTFGSGTRLTVV.

The chain combines TRBV20-1 with TRBJ2-5; 8 bases match TRBD1. Germline V gives CDR1 DFQATT, CDR2 SNEGSKA (reference sequence). There are 14 residues in the CDR3. V dropped 1 base and J dropped 3; count of bases not matched to a gene: 4. The CDR3 loop reads CSARVPTGEETQYF. The CDR3 nucleotides are TGCAGTGCTAGAGTACCGACAGGGGAAGAGACCCAGTACTTC.

V and J are TRBV3-1 and TRBJ1-2; D gene uncertain. This CDR3 contains 14 residues. Germline V gives CDR1 LGHDT, CDR2 YNNKEL (reference sequence). Trimming took 4 bases from V and 4 from J, leaving 13 bases between them. CDR3 coding DNA: TGTGCCAGCAGCCCACGCGATGGTTCCTATGGCTACACCTTC. Protein: CASSPRDGSYGYTF.

The chain carries TRBV6-1 and TRBJ2-7; 7 bases agree with TRBD2. This CDR3 comprises 12 residues. CDR1 is MNHNS and CDR2 is SASEGT in the germline V gene. V was pared by 7 bases and J by 7 bases, with 7 bases of the junction left unmatched. The CDR3 sequence: CASTDGGGEQYF. For the CDR3, the DNA is TGTGCCAGCACCGATGGGGGGGGGGAGCAGTACTTC.

This clonotype has just one count. A much larger clone is a single base away; this may be a read error. The chain recombines TRBV5-8 with TRBJ1-1, with TRBD1 as a possible D gene (5 bases). The CDR3 contains 15 residues. Germline assignment: CDR1 SGHTS and CDR2 YDEGEE. Trimming removed 4 bases at V and 0 bases at J, with 13 bases between. The CDR3: CASSPGGVMNTEAFF. The CDR3 DNA reads as TGTGCCAGCAGCCCGGGAGGGGTCATGAACACTGAAGCTTTCTTT.

This clonotype occurred many times. The V call is TRBV12-3 or TRBV12-4, the J call TRBJ2-5; D call uncertain. This CDR3 is built from 13 residues. V lost 6 bases to trimming and J lost 4 bases, with 12 bases between them. The CDR3 nucleotides read TGTGCCAGCAGCCCAATGGGTAGAGAGACCCAGTACTTC. Translated, it gives CASSPMGRETQYF.

The V call is TRBV2, the J call TRBJ2-3; tentative D call: TRBD1 (6 bases). Trimming pared 8 bases from V and 2 bases from J, leaving 14 bases between. The CDR3 spans 14 residues. Germline assignment: CDR1 SNHLY and CDR2 FYNNEI. CDR3 in DNA: TGTGCCAGCTCCGGGACACAGTTCACAGATACGCAGTATTTT. Translated, it gives CASSGTQFTDTQYF.

This clonotype was counted ten times or more. The rearrangement links TRBV7-3 to TRBJ1-6; D may be TRBD1 (5 bases). Trimming removed 11 bases from V and 14 bases from J, with 22 bases in between. The CDR3 consists of 13 residues. Germline V CDR1 and CDR2: SGHTA, FQGTGA. CDR3 amino acids: CAPAHVPRGALHF. CDR3 in DNA: TGTGCCCCGGCGCACGTCCCGAGGGGAGCCCTCCACTTT. Full variable domain (rest looked up from reference TRBV7-3 and TRBJ1-6): GAGVSQTPSNKVTEKGKYVELRCDPISGHTALYWYRQSLGQGPEFLIYFQGTGAADDSGLPNDRFFAVRPEGSVSTLKIQRTERGDSAVYLCAPAHVPRGALHFGNGTRLTVT.

The rearrangement joins TRBV2 to TRBJ2-3, with D unclear. Trimming shortened V by 2 bases and J by 6 bases, and 9 bases separated the two germline ends. Germline V gene sequence: CDR1 SNHLY, CDR2 FYNNEI. This CDR3 is built from 13 residues. This CDR3 is CASSESRSDTQYF. CDR3 bases: TGTGCCAGCAGTGAAAGTCGGTCTGATACGCAGTATTTT.

The V and J genes are TRBV28 and TRBJ2-7, with 7 bases that match TRBD1. CDR1 and CDR2 from the germline V gene are MDHEN and SYDVKM. With V trimmed by 3 bases and J by 7 bases, 12 bases remained unmatched. This CDR3 is built from 15 residues. CDR3 sequence (DNA): TGTGCCAGCAGTTTGGGCGGACCCCGGACAGGAGAGCAGTACTTC. Translation gives CASSLGGPRTGEQYF. The full variable domain, completed using reference TRBV28 and TRBJ2-7, is DVKVTQSSRYLVKRTGEKVFLECVQDMDHENMFWYRQDPGLGLRLIYFSYDVKMKEKGDIPEGYSVSREKKERFSLILESASTNQTSMYLCASSLGGPRTGEQYFGPGTRLTVT.

The V and J genes are TRBV24-1 and TRBJ2-3; D may be TRBD1 or TRBD2 (5 bases each). V was trimmed by 8 bases and J by 1 base, leaving 15 bases between them. This CDR3 is 15 amino acids long. The germline V gene has CDR1 KGHDR and CDR2 SFDVKD. The CDR3 is CATMGPGTGTDTQYF. The CDR3 nucleotides read TGTGCCACCATGGGGCCCGGGACGGGCACAGATACGCAGTATTTT.

The chain employs TRBV11-1 and TRBJ2-1, with D perhaps TRBD2 (6 bases). The CDR3 contains 17 residues. Trimming took off 1 base at V and 3 bases at J, with 16 bases between the two ends. In germline, CDR1 is SGHAT, CDR2 FQDESV (reference sequence). As DNA, the CDR3 is TGTGCCAGCAGCTTAGACCTCGTCGGGAGAGGCTACAATGAGCAGTTCTTC. This gives the protein CASSLDLVGRGYNEQFF.

This sequence joins TRBV25-1 and TRBJ1-1, with unresolved D. Trimming took off 1 base at V and 2 bases at J, with 5 bases between the two ends. The CDR3 length is 13 residues. Germline values: CDR1 MGHDK, CDR2 SYGVNS. The CDR3 loop is CASSEWGNTEAFF. For the CDR3, the DNA is TGTGCCAGCAGTGAATGGGGAAACACTGAAGCTTTCTTT.

Turning to this clonotype: The junction does not match germline at one end; this may be a read error. The V gene is TRBV6-1, the J gene TRBJ1-1; D call uncertain. This CDR3 has 13 residues. Looked up from germline, CDR1 is MNHNS and CDR2 is SASEGT. The CDR3 protein is CASISRSNTEAFF. The CDR3 nucleotides read TGTGCCAGCATCAGCAGGTCCAACACTGAAGCCTTCTTT.

This clonotype was counted ten times or more. CDR3 loop: CASSQGKGQETQYF. Written as DNA, the CDR3 is TGTGCCAGCAGCCAAGGAAAGGGACAAGAGACCCAGTACTTC. The chain uses TRBV14 and TRBJ2-5; no clear D. The length of the CDR3 is 14 residues. V lost 1 base and J 2 bases, leaving 8 bases between the germline ends. Germline CDR1 and CDR2: SGHDN and FVKESK.

J is TRBJ1-5 and V is TRBV19; 8 bases match TRBD1. The V gene end was trimmed by 8 bases and the J gene end by 6 bases; junction bases not matched to a gene: 9. This CDR3 is built from 14 residues. Germline loops: CDR1 LNHDA, CDR2 SQIVND (reference sequence). CDR3: CASQDRGESQPQHF. In DNA form, the CDR3 reads TGTGCCAGTCAAGACAGGGGCGAGAGTCAGCCCCAGCATTTT.

This clonotype was counted at least ten times. The rearrangement uses TRBV12-5 and TRBJ2-3; D not resolved. Looked up from germline, CDR1 is LGHNT and CDR2 is FRNRAP. This CDR3 region has 13 residues. V lost 0 bases and J 3 bases, leaving 4 bases between the germline ends. CDR3 bases: TGTGCTAGTGGTTTGGTATATACAGATACGCAGTATTTT. As protein: CASGLVYTDTQYF.

There are a few counts of this clonotype. This chain links TRBV19 with TRBJ2-7, with D possibly TRBD1 on 6 matching bases. Germline V gene data show CDR1 as LNHDA and CDR2 as SQIVND (reference sequence). The CDR3 runs to 13 residues. Trimming removed 6 bases at V and 0 bases at J, with 9 bases between. The CDR3 region has the DNA TGTGCCAGTAGCCAGGACAGCTCCTACGAGCAGTACTTC. Translation gives CASSQDSSYEQYF.

This clonotype was counted between two and nine times. The genes are TRBV29-1 and TRBJ2-1; tentative D call: TRBD1 (5 bases). Germline V gene lookup returns CDR1 SQVTM and CDR2 ANQGSEA. V was cut by 5 bases and J by 6 bases, with 17 bases left in between. The CDR3 contains 14 residues. CDR3 DNA: TGCAGCGTTCAAGGGGTGACAGCCGTCAATGAGCAGTTCTTC. Protein sequence: CSVQGVTAVNEQFF.

V gene TRBV5-1 combines with J gene TRBJ2-3; D may match TRBD1 or TRBD2 (5 bases each). This CDR3 has 13 amino acids. V shed 3 bases and J shed 6 bases, with 11 bases lying between them. Germline CDR1 and CDR2: SGHRS and YFSETQ. This chain's CDR3 is CASSSGRADTQYF. The CDR3 DNA reads TGCGCCAGCAGCTCGGGACGGGCCGATACGCAGTATTTT.